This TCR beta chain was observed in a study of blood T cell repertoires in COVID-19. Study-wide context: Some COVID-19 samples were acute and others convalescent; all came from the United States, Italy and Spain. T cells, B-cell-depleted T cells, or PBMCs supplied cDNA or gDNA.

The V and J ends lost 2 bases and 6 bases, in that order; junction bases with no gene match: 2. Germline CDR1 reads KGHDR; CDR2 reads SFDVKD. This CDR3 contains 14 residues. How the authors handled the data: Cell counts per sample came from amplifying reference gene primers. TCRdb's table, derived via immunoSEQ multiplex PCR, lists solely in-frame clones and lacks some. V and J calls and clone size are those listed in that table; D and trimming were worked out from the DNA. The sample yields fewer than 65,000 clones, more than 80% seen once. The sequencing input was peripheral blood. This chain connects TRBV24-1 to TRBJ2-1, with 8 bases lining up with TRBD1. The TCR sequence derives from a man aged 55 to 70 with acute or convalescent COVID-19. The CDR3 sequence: CATSDWDRLNEQFF. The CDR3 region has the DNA TGTGCCACCAGTGATTGGGACAGGCTCAATGAGCAGTTCTTC.